The sequence of this T cell receptor beta chain was determined in a study of tumor and adjacent non-tumor tissue in lung cancer. As for the study in general: The cohort had about a dozen adenocarcinoma, 2 squamous cell and 1 small cell patients. Samples averaged about 4.2 million productive TCRbeta reads each.

Comment on this clonotype: Antigen specificity is unknown. A read error may be the cause here, since a much bigger clone is one base away.

Germline V gene data show CDR1 as SGHKS and CDR2 as YYEKEE (reference sequence). CDR3 length equals 14 residues. V was pared by 6 bases and J by 7 bases, with 17 bases between. RNA was extracted from bulk tissue without any cell sorting. Three rounds of nested PCR, following a modified ARM-PCR protocol, produced the TCRbeta library. TCRdb used MiXCR to reprocess the multiplex PCR reads, holding one entry per CDR3 protein. The sample carries some 120,000 distinct CDR3 sequences, 66% recorded once. Study findings and constraints: Tumor TCR diversity, when higher, was linked to shorter survival.

The chain joins TRBV5-5 to TRBJ1-3; D uncertain. This receptor was taken from a man younger than 40 with non-small cell lung cancer. Sequenced input: lung tumor tissue. The CDR3 bases are TGTGCCAGCAACTCGGGCTTCCGCGAGAACACCATATATTTT. Translation gives CASNSGFRENTIYF.